This entry concerns a single T cell receptor beta chain. The sample is drawn from a study of a mutant IDH1 vaccine in newly diagnosed glioma. The germline V gene encodes CDR1 SGHRS and CDR2 YFSETQ. The V end was cut by 1 base, the J end by 2 bases, with 19 bases between. The CDR3 has 17 residues. Time point in this sample: baseline, week 1 (first vaccination visit). Indicated treatment: pre-vaccination baseline after standard-of-care therapy. Method: immunoSEQ multiplex PCR; TCRdb's copy keeps in-frame clones and lacks some. The repertoire consists of 85,000 to 100,000 clones, with just under 80% occurring once and the leading ten covering around 7.5%.

V usage is TRBV5-1 and J usage is TRBJ2-7; the D gene is possibly TRBD1 (6 bases). The clonotype comes from a middle-aged man with glioma. Sequenced here: PBMCs, sampled from a glioma patient treated with radiotherapy, temozolomide or both. CDR3 in amino acids: CASSLIGARDTTYEQYF. The CDR3 region has the DNA TGCGCCAGCAGCTTGATTGGCGCTCGGGACACTACCTACGAGCAGTACTTC.